The TCR beta chain described here comes from a study of graft-versus-host responses after intestinal transplantation. Study in general: Recipients obtained multivisceral, liver-intestinal, or isolated intestinal transplants. Anti-thymocyte globulin induction, then tacrolimus and steroids for around 3 years, went to all recipients. Study-wide results and limits: GvH clones were found in recipient marrow; some appeared first in ileum or blood.

Profiled with immunoSEQ multiplex PCR; TCRdb holds only in-frame clones, not every one. In the table there are fewer than 8,500 clones, 97% of which are singletons. Regarding this clone: Antigen: not known.

Trimming cost V 0 bases and J 1 base; bases outside gene matches: 3. CDR1 is SGHRS, CDR2 YFSETQ, per germline. The CDR3 sequence is 15 residues long. This TCR was recovered from a human patient who received an intestinal transplant, so some T cells may come from the graft donor. The source material was PBMCs, sampled 23 days after intestinal transplant. V is TRBV5-1 and J is TRBJ2-5; 7 positions match TRBD2. CDR3 residues: CASSLEASGQETQYF. The CDR3 nucleotides are TGCGCCAGCAGCTTGGAGGCTAGCGGCCAAGAGACCCAGTACTTC.